The rows below give T cell receptor beta chains drawn from one sample of a study of T cells in Graves' hyperthyroidism and ophthalmopathy. TCRdb analysed the multiplex PCR reads with MiXCR anew, one entry per CDR3 protein. The sample contains hundreds of thousands of distinct CDR3 sequences, approximately 14% of which appear only once. Sequenced: blood. The receptor set was obtained from a woman aged 18-35 years with Graves' hyperthyroidism. CDR3s include the opening cysteine and the closing phenylalanine or tryptophan. The D gene is left open where the match is weak. Only some rows state a clone size, as once, few, many or a class for expanded clones.

many,TRBV28,TRBJ1-4,TRBD1,TGTGCCAGCAGTGAAGAACAGGGGTCGGTATTGAAACTGTTTTTT,CASSEEQGSVLKLFF
NA,TRBV19,TRBJ1-2,NA,TGTGCCAGTAGGACGGCCCACTATGGCTACACCTTC,CASRTAHYGYTF
NA,TRBV2,TRBJ1-1,NA,TGTGCCAGCAGTGACCCTGGGACCGGCCGGAACACTGAAGCTTTCTTT,CASSDPGTGRNTEAFF
many,TRBV2,TRBJ2-7,NA,TGTGCCAGCAGAACACCGGGGCCCTCAGAGCAGTACTTC,CASRTPGPSEQYF
many,TRBV19,TRBJ2-1,TRBD2,TGTGCCAGTAGTGAAAGGGCTAGCGGGTACTACAATGAGCAGTTCTTC,CASSERASGYYNEQFF
few,TRBV24-1,TRBJ2-1,TRBD2,TGTGCCACCAGTATCGGGGGGAATGAGCAGTTCTTC,CATSIGGNEQFF
many,TRBV18,TRBJ1-1,NA,TGTGCCAGCTCACCGGGGGTGGACACTGAAGCTTTCTTT,CASSPGVDTEAFF
many,TRBV27,TRBJ2-7,NA,TGTGCCAGCAGTCTAGGGAGGTATTCCTACGAGCAGTACTTC,CASSLGRYSYEQYF
NA,TRBV7-9,TRBJ2-7,TRBD1,TGTGCCAGCAGCTTAGTAACAGGGGCTTCGTCCGAGCAGTACTTC,CASSLVTGASSEQYF
NA,TRBV20-1,TRBJ2-1,NA,TGCAGTGCTAGAGATCCAGCGGTTTACAATGAGCAGTTCTTC,CSARDPAVYNEQFF
many,TRBV27,TRBJ2-7,NA,TGTGCCAGCAGTTTATCTGGACAGCGCTACGAGCAGTACTTC,CASSLSGQRYEQYF
few,TRBV10-3,TRBJ1-2,TRBD1,TGTGCCATCAGGGGCCGGGACAGCTACAGGGAGAACTATGGCTACACCTTC,CAIRGRDSYRENYGYTF
many,TRBV4-3,TRBJ1-2,NA,TGCGCCAGCAGCCAAGAAGTGGGATCAACCCTCTATGGCTACACCTTC,CASSQEVGSTLYGYTF
many,TRBV12-3/TRBV12-4,TRBJ1-4,NA,TGTGCCAGCAGTCAAACTTGGGGCAGGGACACCCGTGAACTGTTTTTT,CASSQTWGRDTRELFF
many,TRBV15,TRBJ2-7,NA,TGTGCCACCAGCGTCCGGGCTCCAACCTACGAGCAGTACTTC,CATSVRAPTYEQYF
many,TRBV20-1,TRBJ2-2,NA,TGCAGTGCTAGAGGCGAAGACGGACAGTCTAAGGACACCGGGGAGCTGTTTTTT,CSARGEDGQSKDTGELFF
many,TRBV28,TRBJ1-5,NA,TGTGCCACCAACAGTGGCAATCAGCCCCAGCATTTT,CATNSGNQPQHF
many,TRBV6-5,TRBJ1-2,NA,TGTGCCAGCAGTTACGGTTGGACAGAGTCGGCTGTATATGGCTACACCTTC,CASSYGWTESAVYGYTF
NA,TRBV6-5,TRBJ1-5,TRBD1,TGTGCCAGCAGTTACCCTCTCCGACAGGGCCGGGGGGTGAGCAATCAGCCCCAGCATTTT,CASSYPLRQGRGVSNQPQHF
NA,TRBV11-2,TRBJ2-1,NA,TGTGCCAGCAGCGCCCCCCCCCAGGTTTTCCCTTACAATGAGCAGCTCTTC,CASSAPPQVFPYNEQLF
few,TRBV7-7,TRBJ2-1,NA,TGTGCTAGCAGCTTGCGGCAGGACAATGAGCAGTTCTTC,CASSLRQDNEQFF
many,TRBV27,TRBJ1-1,NA,TGTGCCAGCATCGACAGGAACACTGAAGCTTTCTTT,CASIDRNTEAFF
many,TRBV3-1,TRBJ2-3,NA,TGTGCCAGCAGCCAAGATGTTGATAGCACAGATACGCAGTATTTT,CASSQDVDSTDTQYF
many,TRBV20-1,TRBJ2-5,NA,TGCAGTGCCCCTTCCGGGGCGGAGACCCAGTACTTC,CSAPSGAETQYF
many,TRBV7-2,TRBJ2-1,NA,TGTGCCAGCAGTGAATTATTAAAGGGGGGCCTCAATGAGCAGTTCTTC,CASSELLKGGLNEQFF
NA,TRBV2,TRBJ1-2,NA,TGTGCCAGCAGTGAAAGTCGGGGGCACGCTGGCTACACCTTC,CASSESRGHAGYTF
few,TRBV6-1,TRBJ2-5,TRBD2,TGTGCCAGCAGTCATGGACTAGCGGGAGATTTGTACTTC,CASSHGLAGDLYF
many,TRBV27,TRBJ2-1,NA,TGTGCCAGCACCCTCTACGCGGTTAATCCCAGTAGTGAGCAGTTCTTC,CASTLYAVNPSSEQFF
many,TRBV11-2,TRBJ1-3,NA,TGTGCCAGCCGGCGGGGAGCTGGAAACACCATATATTTT,CASRRGAGNTIYF
NA,TRBV2,TRBJ2-2,TRBD2,TGTGCCACCAGAGCGGGACCAGCAAACGGGGAGCTGTTTTTT,CATRAGPANGELFF
many,TRBV2,TRBJ2-1,TRBD1,TGTGCCAGCACTGGACAGGGGTGGCGGGCTGGGGATGAGCAGTTCTTC,CASTGQGWRAGDEQFF
NA,TRBV11-2,TRBJ1-4,TRBD1,TGTGCCAGCAGCGTTAGGACAGGGGGCGTTGAAAAACTGTTTTTT,CASSVRTGGVEKLFF
few,TRBV7-8,TRBJ1-4,TRBD1,TGTGCCAGCAGCTCTCCACAGGGGGCGGCTAATGAAAAACTGTTTTTT,CASSSPQGAANEKLFF
NA,TRBV12-3/TRBV12-4,TRBJ2-1,NA,TGTGCCAGCAATAAACAGGGAATCTACAATGAGCAGTTCTTC,CASNKQGIYNEQFF
many,TRBV2,TRBJ2-1,TRBD1,TGTGCCAGCAGTGGCCCGGGACAGCTAGAAGAGCAGTTCTTC,CASSGPGQLEEQFF
few,TRBV4-1,TRBJ2-7,NA,TGCGCCAGCAGCCAAGATATCAGACCGGCGGAGGCCTCCTACGAGCAGTACTTC,CASSQDIRPAEASYEQYF
NA,TRBV7-2,TRBJ2-3,NA,TGTGCCAGCAGCTTAGGAGGGGCAGGACCAGATACGCAGTATTTT,CASSLGGAGPDTQYF
NA,TRBV24-1,TRBJ1-5,TRBD1,TGTGCCACCAGCGGACAGGGGACTCAGCCCCAGCATTTT,CATSGQGTQPQHF
many,TRBV27,TRBJ1-1,TRBD1,TGTGCCAGCAGTACATCCGGGACAGTCAAAGAAGCTTTCTTT,CASSTSGTVKEAFF
few,TRBV7-2,TRBJ2-3,NA,TGTGCCAGCAGCTTATGGGGGGGCAGAACAGATACGCAGTATTTT,CASSLWGGRTDTQYF
NA,TRBV25-1,TRBJ2-1,NA,TGTGCCAGCAGCGGACAGAGAAATGAGCAGTTCTTC,CASSGQRNEQFF
few,TRBV11-2,TRBJ1-2,NA,TGTGCCAGCAGCCTCCACAGGAGAGCTAACTATGGCTACACCTTC,CASSLHRRANYGYTF
NA,TRBV20-1,TRBJ2-2,NA,TGCAGTGCTAGGCGGGGGCAGGGCGGGGAGCTGTTTTTT,CSARRGQGGELFF